These T cell receptor beta chains were read from a single sample in a study of CD8 T cells in ankylosing spondylitis. TCRdb itself ran the 5' RACE reads through MiXCR, one entry per CDR3 protein. The sample comprises approximately 260,000 distinct CDR3 sequences, approximately 9% of which are singletons, and around 7% rests with the top ten. The specimen was blood, either unsorted or a sorted T cell fraction (not recorded which). The receptors derive from a male donor with ankylosing spondylitis or in good health (not recorded which). The CDR3 runs from the conserved cysteine through the conserved F or W. The D gene is left open where the match is weak. Clone size is given for some rows only: seen once, a few or many times, or a class if the clone is expanded.

>TRBJ2-5|TRBV4-1|.|.|14
CASSQAEHQETQYF
TGCGCCAGCAGCCAAGCCGAGCACCAAGAGACCCAGTACTTC
>TRBJ2-3|TRBV5-1|many|TRBD2|18
CASRLLTGGSPVTDTQYF
TGCGCCAGCAGACTACTCACCGGCGGGAGCCCTGTCACAGATACGCAGTATTTT
>TRBJ2-5|TRBV19|few|TRBD2|17
CASSVTGTSGPQETQYF
TGTGCCAGTAGTGTCACCGGGACTAGCGGGCCCCAAGAGACCCAGTACTTC
>TRBJ2-1|TRBV20-1|.|TRBD2|13
CSALLAGYNEQFF
TGCAGTGCCTTACTAGCGGGGTACAATGAGCAGTTCTTC
>TRBJ1-2|TRBV29-1|many|.|12
CSVVRVDYGYTF
TGCAGCGTTGTGAGGGTAGACTATGGCTACACCTTC
>TRBJ1-2|TRBV20-1|many|.|12
CSARVENYGYTF
TGCAGTGCTAGGGTCGAGAACTATGGCTACACCTTC
>TRBJ2-1|TRBV20-1|many|TRBD2|14
CSAPTSGSYNEQFF
TGCAGTGCTCCTACTAGCGGCTCCTACAATGAGCAGTTCTTC
>TRBJ2-7|TRBV7-2|many|.|12
CASSSITYEQYF
TGTGCCAGCAGCTCAATCACCTACGAGCAGTACTTC
>TRBJ1-2|TRBV12-3/TRBV12-4|few|.|12
CASTVGGDGYTF
TGTGCCAGCACCGTGGGGGGGGACGGCTACACCTTC
>TRBJ2-1|TRBV7-3|.|.|15
CASSWSGSTYNEQFF
TGTGCCAGCAGCTGGAGCGGGTCGACCTACAATGAGCAGTTCTTC
>TRBJ1-4|TRBV27|.|.|15
CASSRTGQRNEKLFF
TGTGCCAGCAGCCGGACCGGACAGCGTAATGAAAAACTGTTTTTT
>TRBJ2-7|TRBV7-2|many|.|17
CASSLAPSLRNPYEQYF
TGTGCCAGCAGCTTAGCGCCATCGCTCCGAAACCCCTACGAGCAGTACTTC
>TRBJ1-2|TRBV5-1|.|TRBD1|16
CASRGDLDRGTYGYTF
TGCGCCAGCAGAGGAGATTTGGACAGGGGTACCTATGGCTACACCTTC
>TRBJ2-1|TRBV4-1|many|TRBD2|15
CASSQDYSGGNEQFF
TGCGCCAGCAGCCAAGATTACAGCGGGGGCAATGAGCAGTTCTTC
>TRBJ2-1|TRBV20-1|many|TRBD2|15
CSAPSTGGVKDEQFF
TGCAGTGCTCCGAGTACGGGAGGGGTGAAGGATGAGCAGTTCTTC
>TRBJ2-1|TRBV20-1|many|.|15
CSAAIGTLRYNEQFF
TGCAGTGCAGCAATCGGGACCCTGAGGTACAATGAGCAGTTCTTC
>TRBJ2-4|TRBV18|few|TRBD1|17
CASSPSTGTLAKNIQYF
TGTGCCAGCTCACCCTCGACAGGGACCTTAGCCAAAAACATTCAGTACTTC
>TRBJ2-7|TRBV9|.|.|15
CASSVIPGAHDEQYF
TGTGCCAGCAGTGTCATACCCGGGGCCCACGACGAGCAGTACTTC
>TRBJ1-1|TRBV9|few|.|14
CASSVEWGRGEAFF
TGTGCCAGCAGCGTAGAATGGGGGCGGGGTGAAGCTTTCTTT
>TRBJ2-7|TRBV5-1|few|.|13
CASSVNRAYEQYF
TGCGCCAGCAGCGTCAACAGAGCCTACGAGCAGTACTTC
>TRBJ2-3|TRBV5-4|many|.|12
CASHRERDTQYF
TGTGCCAGCCATCGCGAGAGAGATACGCAGTATTTT
>TRBJ2-1|TRBV7-8|many|.|16
CASSLSSSGIYNEQFF
TGTGCCAGCAGCTTAAGTTCGAGCGGCATTTACAATGAGCAGTTCTTC
>TRBJ2-6|TRBV12-3/TRBV12-4|few|.|19
CAISLYPVRGSSGANVLTF
TGTGCCATCAGTTTATATCCAGTCCGAGGCAGCTCTGGGGCCAACGTCCTGACTTTC
>TRBJ1-1|TRBV6-5|many|.|15
CASSYGAGPNTEAFF
TGTGCCAGCAGTTATGGGGCAGGGCCAAACACTGAAGCTTTCTTT
>TRBJ1-2|TRBV29-1|many|.|10
CSTDQDGYTF
TGCAGCACCGACCAGGATGGCTACACCTTC
>TRBJ1-5|TRBV19|.|TRBD1|17
CASSIDWTGVSNQPQHF
TGTGCCAGTAGTATAGATTGGACAGGGGTATCGAATCAGCCCCAGCATTTT
>TRBJ2-5|TRBV10-3|many|.|12
CAISESQETQYF
TGTGCCATCAGTGAGTCCCAAGAGACCCAGTACTTC
>TRBJ2-6|TRBV6-1|few|.|17
CASSEAGRSSGANVLTF
TGTGCCAGCAGTGAAGCTGGACGGTCCTCTGGGGCCAACGTCCTGACTTTC
>TRBJ2-3|TRBV20-1|many|TRBD2|14
CSAGLAGGADTQYF
TGCAGTGCCGGACTAGCGGGAGGGGCAGATACGCAGTATTTT
>TRBJ2-7|TRBV7-2|many|.|12
CASSVFRVWQYF
TGTGCCAGCAGCGTATTCAGGGTGTGGCAGTACTTC
>TRBJ1-4|TRBV11-3|many|.|14
CASSPEGTNEKLFF
TGTGCCAGCAGCCCCGAGGGCACTAATGAAAAACTGTTTTTT
>TRBJ1-4|TRBV20-1|many|.|14
CSASGSATNEKLFF
TGCAGTGCAAGCGGGAGTGCAACTAATGAAAAACTGTTTTTT
>TRBJ2-3|TRBV29-1|many|TRBD2|14
CSALRAGDLDTQYF
TGCAGCGCCTTGAGGGCGGGAGATCTGGATACGCAGTATTTT
>TRBJ2-7|TRBV7-9|many|TRBD1|15
CASSITSGGQDEQYF
TGTGCCAGCAGCATTACCTCAGGGGGCCAAGACGAGCAGTACTTC
>TRBJ1-4|TRBV29-1|many|TRBD1|13
CSVRDRVEEKLFF
TGCAGCGTACGGGACAGGGTGGAGGAAAAACTGTTTTTT
>TRBJ2-6|TRBV12-3/TRBV12-4|.|TRBD1|15
CASSFGQAGANVLTF
TGTGCCAGCAGTTTCGGACAGGCTGGGGCCAACGTCCTGACTTTC
>TRBJ1-1|TRBV27|many|TRBD1|13
CASSWTGSTEAFF
TGTGCCAGCAGCTGGACAGGGAGCACTGAAGCTTTCTTT
>TRBJ1-2|TRBV7-2|many|.|17
CASSFGKGGVTIDGYTF
TGTGCCAGCAGCTTTGGAAAAGGAGGGGTAACAATCGATGGCTACACCTTC
>TRBJ1-5|TRBV28|many|.|14
CASSLRASGQPQHF
TGTGCCAGCAGTTTAAGAGCATCGGGTCAGCCCCAGCATTTT
>TRBJ2-4|TRBV29-1|many|.|12
CSVAPTENIQYF
TGCAGCGTAGCTCCAACGGAGAACATTCAGTACTTC
>TRBJ1-6|TRBV11-3|many|TRBD1|18
CASSLVGGVGSYNSPLHF
TGTGCCAGCAGCTTAGTAGGGGGCGTTGGCTCCTATAATTCACCCCTCCACTTT
>TRBJ2-1|TRBV7-2|many|TRBD2|14
CASSPGLAVNEQFF
TGTGCCAGCAGTCCGGGACTAGCGGTTAATGAGCAGTTCTTC
>TRBJ1-1|TRBV29-1|many|.|11
CSVEVGWAAFF
TGCAGCGTTGAGGTCGGGTGGGCAGCTTTCTTT
>TRBJ1-6|TRBV20-1|many|.|14
CSARAGVGNSPLHF
TGCAGTGCTAGAGCGGGGGTTGGAAATTCACCCCTCCACTTT
>TRBJ2-1|TRBV7-9|many|.|13
CASSRQVEGEQFF
TGTGCCAGCAGCCGACAGGTGGAGGGTGAGCAGTTCTTC
>TRBJ1-1|TRBV19|many|.|13
CATADTRGTEAFF
TGTGCCACCGCGGACACCCGGGGGACTGAAGCTTTCTTT
>TRBJ2-5|TRBV29-1|many|.|16
CSVETMASVGQETQYF
TGCAGCGTTGAAACCATGGCGTCGGTAGGGCAAGAGACCCAGTACTTC
>TRBJ2-5|TRBV20-1|many|TRBD2|16
CSARVIGSGSLETQYF
TGCAGTGCTAGAGTAATCGGGAGCGGGAGTCTGGAGACCCAGTACTTC
>TRBJ2-3|TRBV24-1|many|.|12
CATSVFPDTQYF
TGTGCCACCAGTGTATTTCCAGATACGCAGTATTTT
>TRBJ2-7|TRBV6-2/TRBV6-3|.|.|16
CASTHGGQSYSYEQYF
TGTGCCAGCACCCACGGGGGACAGAGTTACTCCTACGAGCAGTACTTC
>TRBJ1-1|TRBV4-3|many|.|13
CASSPGHNTEAFF
TGCGCCAGCAGCCCCGGCCATAACACTGAAGCTTTCTTT
>TRBJ1-4|TRBV20-1|.|.|14
CSASRRSTNEKLFF
TGCAGTGCTAGCCGCCGGTCAACTAATGAAAAACTGTTTTTT
>TRBJ1-1|TRBV20-1|many|.|11
CSASITLEAFF
TGCAGTGCTAGCATCACACTTGAAGCTTTCTTT
>TRBJ2-1|TRBV29-1|many|.|13
CSVDLRRDNEQFF
TGCAGCGTTGATTTAAGAAGGGACAATGAGCAGTTCTTC
>TRBJ1-4|TRBV3-1|many|.|14
CASSPSTGPEKLFF
TGTGCCAGCAGCCCATCGACAGGTCCAGAAAAACTGTTTTTT
>TRBJ1-1|TRBV20-1|.|.|13
CSAAGKMDTEAFF
TGCAGTGCAGCGGGGAAGATGGACACTGAAGCTTTCTTT
>TRBJ1-6|TRBV30|.|.|16
CAWSVSGSSYNSPLHF
TGTGCCTGGAGTGTATCGGGCAGCTCCTATAATTCACCCCTCCACTTT
>TRBJ1-2|TRBV7-9|few|.|13
CASSAGRGQGYTF
TGTGCCAGCAGCGCGGGACGGGGCCAGGGCTACACCTTC
>TRBJ1-2|TRBV27|many|TRBD1|13
CASRGTGNYGYTF
TGTGCCAGCAGGGGGACAGGGAACTATGGCTACACCTTC